Listed below are T cell receptor beta chains from one sample, sequenced in a study of T cells in Graves' hyperthyroidism and ophthalmopathy. TCRdb redid the calling of the multiplex PCR reads with MiXCR, one entry per CDR3 protein. The table records about 350,000 distinct CDR3 sequences, about 14% of them present only once. The sequencing input was blood. The receptors were gathered from a woman aged 30 to 39 with Graves' hyperthyroidism. Both conserved end residues are part of each CDR3. D genes are given only for firm matches. Size tells how often a clone was seen (once, few, many) or the class of an expanded clone, and some rows leave it out.

v_call	j_call	clone_size	d_call	cdr3_nt	cdr3_aa
TRBV28	TRBJ2-7	many	.	TGTGCCAGCAGTGAGGCAGGGAGAGGATACGAGCAGTACTTC	CASSEAGRGYEQYF
TRBV14	TRBJ2-7	.	.	TGTGCCAGCAGCGTAACTACGGGGACTCCGCAGTACTTC	CASSVTTGTPQYF
TRBV20-1	TRBJ2-3	.	.	TGCAGTGCTAGTCGGCGGGGAAGCACAGATACGCAGTATTTT	CSASRRGSTDTQYF
TRBV20-1	TRBJ2-7	.	TRBD2	TGCAGTGCTAGTCCTAGCGGGAGGTCGCACGAGCAGTACTTC	CSASPSGRSHEQYF
TRBV27	TRBJ2-7	.	TRBD2	TGTGCCAGCAGTTTAACTAGCGGGATCTACTACGAGCAGTACTTC	CASSLTSGIYYEQYF
TRBV7-9	TRBJ1-6	few	.	TGTGCCAGCAGCTTAGGTGGGCCCCTCCACTTT	CASSLGGPLHF
TRBV29-1	TRBJ2-5	.	.	TGCAGCGTTGAAGTTCGCTACCGGGGAAAAGAGACCCAGTACTTC	CSVEVRYRGKETQYF
TRBV6-2/TRBV6-3	TRBJ2-3	.	.	TGTGCCAGCCGAGAGCGGCGAGAGAAGCAGTATTTT	CASRERREKQYF
TRBV12-3/TRBV12-4	TRBJ2-7	many	TRBD2	TGTGCCAGCAGTTTCGCGGGAGGTTCCTACGAGCAGTACTTC	CASSFAGGSYEQYF
TRBV6-1	TRBJ1-5	many	TRBD1	TGTGCCAGCAGTCCGATGGGACAGCCCTATCAGCCCCAGCATTTT	CASSPMGQPYQPQHF
TRBV30	TRBJ2-7	.	.	TGTGCCTGGAGTGTACGTGGGGGCGGTAGTAGATGGTCCTACGAGCAGTACTTC	CAWSVRGGGSRWSYEQYF
TRBV28	TRBJ1-6	many	.	TGTGCCAGCACCGAATATAATTCACCCCTCCACTTT	CASTEYNSPLHF
TRBV7-2	TRBJ2-2	.	.	TGTGCCAGCAGCTTACAGTTCGCGGGGGAGCTGTTTTTT	CASSLQFAGELFF
TRBV5-1	TRBJ2-7	few	TRBD1	TGCGCCAGCAGCTTGGAGTGGGGACAGTCGCACGAGCAGTACTTC	CASSLEWGQSHEQYF
TRBV30	TRBJ1-4	few	TRBD1	TGTGCCTGGAGTGTAACGGGTCGACAGGGAAAACTGTTTTTT	CAWSVTGRQGKLFF
TRBV27	TRBJ2-6	.	.	TGTCCCAGCAGTTTTGGCCGGTACTCTGGGGCCAACGTCCTGACTTTC	CPSSFGRYSGANVLTF
TRBV9	TRBJ1-4	.	.	TGTGCCAGCAGCGTAGAGGGGGGCTCCTTGGCGGAAAAACTGTTTTTT	CASSVEGGSLAEKLFF
TRBV14	TRBJ2-3	.	.	TGTGCCAGCAGCCAAGTCCGCCAAAACACAGATACGCAGTATTTT	CASSQVRQNTDTQYF
TRBV28	TRBJ2-7	.	.	TGTGCCAGCAGCCCTTCGAACAGGGTACGTCGTGAGCAGTACTTC	CASSPSNRVRREQYF
TRBV7-8	TRBJ1-2	.	.	TGTGCCAGCACCGCCGACTCCCCTAACTATGGCTACACCTTC	CASTADSPNYGYTF
TRBV28	TRBJ1-1	many	.	TGTGCCAGCAGTTCTCCGTATTTGACTGAAGCTTTCTTT	CASSSPYLTEAFF
TRBV12-3/TRBV12-4	TRBJ2-3	many	TRBD1	TGTGCCAGCAGTCAAAAGACAGGGGATACGCAGTATTTT	CASSQKTGDTQYF
TRBV20-1	TRBJ2-2	.	.	TGCAGTGCTCGGAACCTGGACTCCACACCCATTACCGGGGAGCTGTTTTTT	CSARNLDSTPITGELFF
TRBV12-3/TRBV12-4	TRBJ1-2	many	.	TGTGCCAGCAAAATGGCGCGATGGGGTGGCTACACCTTC	CASKMARWGGYTF
TRBV10-3	TRBJ2-1	.	TRBD2	TGTGCCATCACTAGTGGGAGGGCCGGCAGTAGTGAGCAGTTCTTC	CAITSGRAGSSEQFF
TRBV20-1	TRBJ2-5	.	TRBD2	TGCAGTGTTACCGGGGAGGGGTCCCCAGAGACCCAGTACTTC	CSVTGEGSPETQYF
TRBV5-5	TRBJ2-5	few	.	TGTGCCAGCAGCTTTATTAAGGGATTCCAAGAGACCCAGTACTTC	CASSFIKGFQETQYF
TRBV10-2	TRBJ2-1	many	TRBD2	TGCGCCAGCAGTGACCAGACTAGCGGGACCTACAATGAGCAGTTCTTC	CASSDQTSGTYNEQFF
TRBV28	TRBJ2-3	many	TRBD2	TGTGCCAGCAGTTTTGCCACTAGCGGGAGAGGCGCAGATACGCAGTATTTT	CASSFATSGRGADTQYF
TRBV28	TRBJ1-1	many	.	TGTGCCAGCAGGGGGTCCGGGGACACTGAAGCTTTCTTT	CASRGSGDTEAFF
TRBV9	TRBJ1-2	few	.	TGTGCCAGCTCAGCTGAGGTAACTAACTATGGCTACACCTTC	CASSAEVTNYGYTF
TRBV20-1	TRBJ2-3	.	TRBD2	TGCAGTGCTAGGCAAGCGGGAGCCACAGATACGCAGTATTTT	CSARQAGATDTQYF
TRBV12-3/TRBV12-4	TRBJ2-1	many	TRBD2	TGTGCCAGTGGCCAGCGGGAGATCCATGAGCAGTTCTTC	CASGQREIHEQFF
TRBV27	TRBJ2-7	many	.	TGTGCCAGCAGTTCCGGCTTCGCCCCCCCCTACGAGCAGTACTTC	CASSSGFAPPYEQYF
TRBV3-1	TRBJ2-1	.	TRBD1	TGTGCCAGCAGCAAGAGACAGGGGCGGGGAAGTGAGCAGTTCTTC	CASSKRQGRGSEQFF
TRBV6-6	TRBJ2-3	many	TRBD1	TGTGCCAGCAGTTACACGGACAGGTCAGATACGCAGTATTTT	CASSYTDRSDTQYF
TRBV5-8	TRBJ1-3	.	.	TGTGCCAGCAGCTTGCAGTCTGGAAACACCATATATTTT	CASSLQSGNTIYF
TRBV2	TRBJ2-2	many	.	TGTGCCAGCAGTGAAGCGCTTCGGAAGCACGGGGAGCTGTTTTTT	CASSEALRKHGELFF
TRBV20-1	TRBJ2-7	many	.	TGCAGTGCTAGGGAGGGCCGTGAGCTCTTCGAGCAGTACTTC	CSAREGRELFEQYF
TRBV25-1	TRBJ2-1	few	.	TGTGCCAACAGTCAAACTAGGACCTACAATGAGCAGTTCTTC	CANSQTRTYNEQFF
TRBV6-1	TRBJ2-1	many	.	TGTGCCAGCACTGGCGACTCCTACAATGAGCAGTTCTTC	CASTGDSYNEQFF
TRBV4-1	TRBJ2-1	.	.	TGCGCCAGCAGCCAAGATCTACTCGAGCAGTTCTTC	CASSQDLLEQFF
TRBV4-3	TRBJ2-3	.	TRBD2	TGCGCCAGCAGCCAAGACCTACCGGGACTAGCGGGAGGGCGTGCTAGCACAGATACGCAGTATTTT	CASSQDLPGLAGGRASTDTQYF
TRBV19	TRBJ2-7	few	.	TGTGCCAGTAGTGTACGTAATCTGGGGGCATCGAGGATCTTCTACGAGCAGTACTTC	CASSVRNLGASRIFYEQYF
TRBV7-8	TRBJ2-5	many	.	TGTGCCAGCAGCTATGGCAGCAAAGAGACCCAGTACTTC	CASSYGSKETQYF
TRBV5-6	TRBJ2-7	few	.	TGTGCCAGCAGTGAAAAGAGGTCCGGGAGCTACGAGCAGTACTTC	CASSEKRSGSYEQYF
TRBV7-2	TRBJ2-7	many	TRBD2	TGTGCCAGCAGCTTAACAGTGGGCCCAGCGGGATTCACGGAGCAGTACTTC	CASSLTVGPAGFTEQYF
TRBV6-1	TRBJ2-6	.	.	TGTGCCAGCAGGTCTTGGCCCCAGGGGATTTTGAAGGCCGGGGCCAACGTCCTGACTTTC	CASRSWPQGILKAGANVLTF
TRBV5-6	TRBJ2-5	few	.	TGTGCCAGCAGCAAAATGGAGGGAGAGACCCAGTACTTC	CASSKMEGETQYF
TRBV12-3/TRBV12-4	TRBJ2-7	many	.	TGTGCCAGCAGTTTAAGCAGCGGTTGGGAATACGAGCAGTACTTC	CASSLSSGWEYEQYF
TRBV20-1	TRBJ2-7	few	TRBD2	TGCAGTGCTAGAGTCAGTAGGCGGGAGCGGGTATACGAGCAGTACTTC	CSARVSRRERVYEQYF
TRBV6-1	TRBJ2-5	many	.	TGTGCCAGCAGTGAGGGACCATGGGGCGAGACCCAGTACTTC	CASSEGPWGETQYF
TRBV27	TRBJ2-3	few	TRBD2	TGTGCCAGCAGTTGGTTAGCGGGAAGCACAGATACGCAGTATTTT	CASSWLAGSTDTQYF
TRBV13	TRBJ2-1	many	.	TGTGCCAGCAGCTCAATTCCCTCGGAGCAGTTCTTC	CASSSIPSEQFF
TRBV28	TRBJ2-2	many	.	TGTGCCAGCTGGCAGGGGAATAGGCCCGGGGAGCTGTTTTTT	CASWQGNRPGELFF
TRBV12-3/TRBV12-4	TRBJ1-1	many	.	TGTGCCAGCAGCCCGCAACCCCGAGAAGCTTTCTTT	CASSPQPREAFF
TRBV5-1	TRBJ2-2	.	.	TGCGCCAGCAGCTCCTCGGACACCGGGGAGCTGTTTTTT	CASSSSDTGELFF
TRBV11-2	TRBJ2-1	many	.	TGTGCCAGCAGCTTAGAGTCGAGAAGGGGGTTTAATGAGCAGTTCTTC	CASSLESRRGFNEQFF
TRBV12-3/TRBV12-4	TRBJ1-2	.	.	TGTGCCAGCAGTTCCTTTCCAGCCTATGGCTACACCTTC	CASSSFPAYGYTF
TRBV6-2/TRBV6-3	TRBJ2-7	many	.	TGTGCCAGCAGCCCCCTGGCAGGGATCCTTTCCTACGAGCAGTACTTC	CASSPLAGILSYEQYF